These T cell receptor beta chains were read from a single sample in a study of blood T cells in healthy people across ages. TCRdb passed the 5' RACE reads through MiXCR, listing each CDR3 protein once. The table shows hundreds of thousands of distinct CDR3 sequences, with roughly 44% occurring only once. The sample comprised blood. These receptors were collected from a man in his sixties in good health. Both conserved end residues are part of each CDR3. D genes are given only for firm matches. Clone size is stated in some rows and not others, as once, few, many or a class when expanded.

TRBV18	TRBJ1-1	-	15	-	TGTGCCAGCTCATCAGGGGCCAGGCCCAACACTGAAGCTTTCTTT	CASSSGARPNTEAFF
TRBV20-1	TRBJ2-1	TRBD1	12	-	TGCAGTGCGGGACAGGGTCGCAATGAGCAGTTCTTC	CSAGQGRNEQFF
TRBV20-1	TRBJ2-5	-	14	-	TGCAGTGCCCTAGAGATACGGGGGCAAGAGACCCAGTACTTC	CSALEIRGQETQYF
TRBV7-2	TRBJ2-4	TRBD2	14	few	TGTGCCAGCAGCCCGACTAGCGGGGGGGCGGTGCAGTACTTC	CASSPTSGGAVQYF
TRBV11-3	TRBJ2-3	-	13	-	TGTGCCAGCAGCTCCAACCCCATGCATACGCAGTATTTT	CASSSNPMHTQYF
TRBV12-3/TRBV12-4	TRBJ1-4	TRBD1	13	-	TGTGCCAGCGCTCGACAGGGGCTAGAAAAACTGTTTTTT	CASARQGLEKLFF
TRBV20-1	TRBJ2-3	TRBD2	16	few	TGCAGTGCTAGACCGATTAGCGGGGGCTACCCAGATACGCAGTATTTT	CSARPISGGYPDTQYF
TRBV10-3	TRBJ1-4	TRBD1	16	few	TGTGCCATCAGTGAGAGACAGGGTGGAGAAAATGAAAAACTGTTTTTT	CAISERQGGENEKLFF
TRBV24-1	TRBJ2-7	TRBD1	15	few	TGTGCCACCAGTGCCGGGACAGGGGTCGGCTACGAGCAGTACTTC	CATSAGTGVGYEQYF
TRBV7-9	TRBJ1-5	-	13	-	TGTGCCAGCAGCTTAGGGGGAGAGAAGCCCCAGCATTTT	CASSLGGEKPQHF
TRBV6-5	TRBJ2-7	TRBD1	14	-	TGTGCCGGCAGTTTATCAACAGGGGTGTACGAGCAGTACTTC	CAGSLSTGVYEQYF
TRBV28	TRBJ2-1	-	13	-	TGTGCCACCCGGGGGGCTCTGGACTACGAGCAGTTCTTC	CATRGALDYEQFF
TRBV18	TRBJ1-1	-	14	-	TGTGCTAGCTTCTCGGGGCAGGAGAACACTGAAGCTTTCTTT	CASFSGQENTEAFF
TRBV2	TRBJ2-1	-	15	-	TGTGCCAGCAGTGAGGATCCAGGGACCTACAATGAGCAGTTCTTC	CASSEDPGTYNEQFF
TRBV18	TRBJ1-6	-	15	few	TGTGCCAGCTCACCCGGACAGATAGGAAATTCACCCCTCCACTTT	CASSPGQIGNSPLHF
TRBV20-1	TRBJ2-5	-	11	many	TGCAGTGCTAGAGTGGGTGAGACCCAGTACTTC	CSARVGETQYF
TRBV10-3	TRBJ2-1	TRBD2	13	-	TGTACCATCAGTGAGTCCCGGGGGGATGAGCAGTTCTTC	CTISESRGDEQFF
TRBV7-9	TRBJ2-7	-	15	-	TGTGCCAGCGGGGCAGGGCCCCTCGGGTCCTACGAGCAGTACTTC	CASGAGPLGSYEQYF
TRBV20-1	TRBJ2-1	-	15	-	TGCAGTGCTAGCATGGACGTGAAGTCCTACAATGAGCAGTTCTTC	CSASMDVKSYNEQFF
TRBV6-5	TRBJ2-3	-	12	-	TGTGCCAGCAGGGGCAGGACAGATACGCAGTATTTT	CASRGRTDTQYF
TRBV11-2	TRBJ2-3	-	12	-	TGTGCCAGCAGCTTTCAGGGAGATACGCAGTATTTT	CASSFQGDTQYF
TRBV7-2	TRBJ2-3	TRBD2	16	few	TGTGCCAGCTGTTCTGGAAGCGGGGGGTTTAAGGATACGCAGTATTTT	CASCSGSGGFKDTQYF
TRBV7-2	TRBJ2-7	TRBD1	16	few	TGTGCCAGCAGCTCGAGCCCCAGGGGGCAACCCTACGAGCAGTACTTC	CASSSSPRGQPYEQYF
TRBV7-7	TRBJ2-5	-	16	-	TGTGCCAGCAGCTTATATGAGGGGCGGCCGCAAGAGACCCAGTACTTC	CASSLYEGRPQETQYF
TRBV28	TRBJ2-1	TRBD2	12	many	TGTGCCAGCACTAGCGGGGGTCTATATGGGTTCTTC	CASTSGGLYGFF
TRBV6-2/TRBV6-3	TRBJ2-1	TRBD2	15	-	TGTGCCAGCAAATTAGCGGGGGCCTCCTACGATGAGCAGTTCTTC	CASKLAGASYDEQFF
TRBV6-2/TRBV6-3	TRBJ2-7	-	13	-	TGTGCCACTACTGTCCAGGTTGGGGGCGAGCAGTACTTC	CATTVQVGGEQYF
TRBV5-1	TRBJ2-2	TRBD1	17	-	TGCGCCAGCAGCCTCGGACAGGGGAGTAGAGACACCGGGGAGCTGTTTTTT	CASSLGQGSRDTGELFF
TRBV7-2	TRBJ1-2	-	12	-	TGTGCCAGCAGTCCTGGCAGGGATGACTACACCTTC	CASSPGRDDYTF
TRBV28	TRBJ2-7	TRBD1	12	few	TGTGCCAGCAGTCAGACAGGGGGCGAGCAGTACTTC	CASSQTGGEQYF
TRBV11-2	TRBJ2-5	TRBD2	16	-	TGTGCCAGCACCCAACCAGGACTAGCGAAACAAGAGACCCAGTACTTC	CASTQPGLAKQETQYF
TRBV30	TRBJ2-3	-	12	few	TGTGCCTGGTGGTCGGGCCCAGATACGCAGTATTTT	CAWWSGPDTQYF
TRBV6-2/TRBV6-3	TRBJ2-5	-	15	-	TGTGCCAGCAGCAACTTTCACAGCCCGGGGGAGACCCAGTACTTC	CASSNFHSPGETQYF
TRBV16	TRBJ1-1	-	13	-	TGTGCCAGCAGCCGCGACCGGCAGGCGGAAGCTTTCTTT	CASSRDRQAEAFF
TRBV29-1	TRBJ1-1	TRBD1	13	-	TGCAGCGCCTTAGACAGGGGCCTAACTGAAGCTTTCTTT	CSALDRGLTEAFF
TRBV20-1	TRBJ1-6	-	13	-	TGCAGTGCTAGACCCGGGACTAATTCACCCCTCCACTTT	CSARPGTNSPLHF
TRBV6-6	TRBJ2-7	-	13	-	TGTGCCAGCAGCCCCGACCAGCGGTACGAGCAGTACTTC	CASSPDQRYEQYF
TRBV3-1	TRBJ2-3	TRBD1	17	-	TGTGCCAGCAGCCAAATAGGACAGGGGGCGAGGTTAGATACGCAGTATTTT	CASSQIGQGARLDTQYF
TRBV7-6	TRBJ2-3	TRBD2	16	-	TGTGCCAGCAGCTTACTCGGGGCGGGAGGCACAGATACGCAGTATTTT	CASSLLGAGGTDTQYF
TRBV6-1	TRBJ2-5	-	14	-	TGTGCCAGCAGTGAAGACGCCTGCCAAGAGACCCAGTACTTC	CASSEDACQETQYF
TRBV19	TRBJ2-1	-	15	-	TGTGCCAGTACCATGCCCGGGGGCTCCTACAATGAGCAGTTCTTC	CASTMPGGSYNEQFF
TRBV20-1	TRBJ2-3	TRBD2	16	few	TGCAGTGCCCTCGCGGGGGGGGTAGGGGGCACAGATACGCAGTATTTT	CSALAGGVGGTDTQYF
TRBV5-4	TRBJ2-7	TRBD1	13	-	TGTGCCAGCAACAGTGGACAGGGGGGCGAGCAGTACTTC	CASNSGQGGEQYF
TRBV12-3/TRBV12-4	TRBJ1-6	-	15	few	TGTGCCAGCAGTTCTCGTCACCAAGCCGATTCACCCCTCCACTTT	CASSSRHQADSPLHF